Given below is one TCR beta chain in context. The V gene's germline CDR1 is SGHRS and CDR2 YFSETQ. V was trimmed by 4 bases and J by 0 bases, leaving 8 bases between them. The CDR3 is 14 residues long. Generated by immunoSEQ multiplex PCR, the TCRdb table keeps only in-frame clones and is missing some. This table has 140,000 or so clones, about 87% appearing once. The record originates from a study of blood T cell repertoires in COVID-19. Study-level background: Donors in the United States, Italy and Spain gave samples during acute or convalescent COVID-19.

While infection was still active, Seattle patients were enrolled and then followed longitudinally. Input material: peripheral blood. The chain links TRBV5-1 to TRBJ2-1; tentatively, D is TRBD2 (6 bases). This clonotype was obtained from a human donor with COVID-19, enrolled during active disease. The donor label of this sample is uncertain. The CDR3 nucleotides are TGCGCCAGCAGCATTAGCGGCTCCTACAATGAGCAGTTCTTC. Translated, it gives CASSISGSYNEQFF. Full variable domain (remainder filled in from reference TRBV5-1 and TRBJ2-1): KAGVTQTPRYLIKTRGQQVTLSCSPISGHRSVSWYQQTPGQGLQFLFEYFSETQRNKGNFPGRFSGRQFSNSRSEMNVSTLELGDSALYLCASSISGSYNEQFFGPGTRLTVL.